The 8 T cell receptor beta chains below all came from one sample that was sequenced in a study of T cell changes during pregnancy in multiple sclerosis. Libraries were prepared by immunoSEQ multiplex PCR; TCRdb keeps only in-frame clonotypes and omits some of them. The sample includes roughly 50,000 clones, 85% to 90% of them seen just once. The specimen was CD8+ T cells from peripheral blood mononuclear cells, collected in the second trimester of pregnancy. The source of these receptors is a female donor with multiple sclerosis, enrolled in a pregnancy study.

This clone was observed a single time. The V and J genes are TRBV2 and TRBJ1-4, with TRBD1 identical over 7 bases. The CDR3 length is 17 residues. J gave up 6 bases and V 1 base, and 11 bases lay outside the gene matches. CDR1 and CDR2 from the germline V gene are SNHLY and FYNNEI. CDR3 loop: CASSEVSPPTGDEKLFF. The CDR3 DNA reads TGTGCCAGCAGTGAAGTATCCCCCCCAACAGGGGATGAAAAACTGTTTTTT.

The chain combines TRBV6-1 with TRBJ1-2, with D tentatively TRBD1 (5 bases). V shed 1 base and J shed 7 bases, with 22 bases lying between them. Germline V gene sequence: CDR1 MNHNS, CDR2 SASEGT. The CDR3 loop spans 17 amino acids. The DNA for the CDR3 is TGTGCCAGCAGTGAAGAGGCCAGGGTAAGGATTGTCAGTGGCTACACCTTC. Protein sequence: CASSEEARVRIVSGYTF.

CDR3 in DNA: TGTGCCAGCAGTTCCTCGGGGGGCAATGAGCAGTTCTTC. This codes for CASSSSGGNEQFF. The chain carries TRBV6-5 and TRBJ2-1; 7 nucleotides line up with TRBD2. CDR3 length equals 13 residues. V shed 4 bases and J 6 bases; nucleotides not matched to a gene: 3. Germline V gene data show CDR1 as MNHEY and CDR2 as SVGAGI.

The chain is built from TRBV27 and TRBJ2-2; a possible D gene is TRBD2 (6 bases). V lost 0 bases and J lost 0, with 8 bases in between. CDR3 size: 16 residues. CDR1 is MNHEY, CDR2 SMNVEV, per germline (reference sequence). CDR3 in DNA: TGTGCCAGCAGTTTATCTGCGGGGTCGAACACCGGGGAGCTGTTTTTT. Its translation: CASSLSAGSNTGELFF.

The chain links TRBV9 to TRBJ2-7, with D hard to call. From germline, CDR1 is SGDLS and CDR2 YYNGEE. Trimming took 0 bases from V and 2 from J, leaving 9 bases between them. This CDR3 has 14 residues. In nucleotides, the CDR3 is TGTGCCAGCAGCGTAGCAGCAGGCACCTACGAGCAGTACTTC. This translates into CASSVAAGTYEQYF.

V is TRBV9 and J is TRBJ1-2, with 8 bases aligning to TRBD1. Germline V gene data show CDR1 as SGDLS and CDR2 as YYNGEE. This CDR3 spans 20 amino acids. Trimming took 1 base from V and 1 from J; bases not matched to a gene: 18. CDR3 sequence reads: CASSVLGGATGTGFNYGYTF. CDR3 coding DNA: TGTGCCAGCAGCGTACTAGGAGGGGCAACCGGGACAGGCTTTAACTATGGCTACACCTTC.

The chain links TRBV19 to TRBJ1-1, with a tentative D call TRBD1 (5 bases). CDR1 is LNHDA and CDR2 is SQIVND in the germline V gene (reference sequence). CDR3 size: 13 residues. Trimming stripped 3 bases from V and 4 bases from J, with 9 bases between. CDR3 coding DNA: TGTGCCAGTAGTATCGGGGGGAGCACTGAAGCTTTCTTT. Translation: CASSIGGSTEAFF.

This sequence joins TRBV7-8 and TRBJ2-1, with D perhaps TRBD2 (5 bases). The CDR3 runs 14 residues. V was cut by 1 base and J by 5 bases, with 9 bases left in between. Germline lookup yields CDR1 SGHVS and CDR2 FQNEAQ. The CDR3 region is CASSLVAGNNEQFF. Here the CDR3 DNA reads TGTGCCAGCAGCTTAGTAGCCGGGAACAATGAGCAGTTCTTC.